Each of the 21 T cell receptor beta chains below was sequenced from the same sample in a study of early T cells in non-severe SARS-CoV-2 infection. One entry per CDR3 protein, called by TCRdb with MiXCR from the 5' RACE reads. The repertoire includes about 21,000 distinct CDR3 sequences, approximately 5.8% of them detected once, and roughly 15% sits in the top ten. The sequences come from whole blood, collected at baseline. These receptors all come from an adult who was a healthcare worker with PCR-confirmed SARS-CoV-2 infection or an uninfected control (not recorded which).

The gene calls are TRBV7-8 and TRBJ2-3; D might be TRBD2 (5 bases). V lost 6 bases, J lost 0 bases, and 13 bases lay in between. The CDR3 covers 15 residues. CDR1 and CDR2 from the germline V gene are SGHVS and FQNEAQ. The CDR3 DNA is TGTGCCAGCAGTGTGGAGGCCTCTAGCACAGATACGCAGTATTTT. Protein: CASSVEASSTDTQYF.

In this sample, this clonotype turned up many times. The chain uses TRBV4-3 and TRBJ2-2; weak D call: TRBD1 (6 bases). V was trimmed by 1 base and J by 1 base, leaving 16 bases between them. The CDR3 consists of 18 residues. Germline V gene sequence: CDR1 LGHNA, CDR2 YSLEER. For the CDR3, the DNA is TGCGCCAGCAGCCAAGCGTTGGGGACACTAAGGAACACCGGGGAGCTGTTTTTT. It translates to CASSQALGTLRNTGELFF.

This clonotype was seen repeatedly, ten times or more. This chain uses TRBV5-4 with TRBJ2-2, with 7 bases lining up with TRBD1. V dropped 1 base and J dropped 6; count of bases not matched to a gene: 6. In germline, CDR1 is SGHNT, CDR2 YYREEE (reference sequence). CDR3 size: 15 residues. The CDR3 bases are TGTGCCAGCAGCTTGAAGGGGGCAGGGCCCGGGGAGCTGTTTTTT. This gives the protein CASSLKGAGPGELFF.

Notes on this clonotype: A junction end diverges from the germline sequence, so it may reflect a read error. The CDR3 loop is CATSDFGSDGTDTPYF. The CDR3 DNA follows: TGTGCCACCAGTGATTTCGGTAGCGATGGGACAGATACGCCGTATTTT. The chain links TRBV24-1 to TRBJ2-3; TRBD1 matches at 7 bases. The length of the CDR3 is 16 residues. CDR1 and CDR2 (germline): KGHDR, SFDVKD.

At least ten counts were recorded for this clonotype. CDR3 sequence (DNA): TGTGCCAGCAGTGACGAGATAGGGCCCGGGGAGCTGTTTTTT. Translating it yields CASSDEIGPGELFF. The chain uses TRBV2 and TRBJ2-2, with D unresolved. V dropped 3 bases and J dropped 6 bases, with 11 bases sitting between them. Germline V lookup: CDR1 SNHLY, CDR2 FYNNEI. The CDR3 consists of 14 residues.

A few counts support this clonotype. The chain links TRBV10-3 to TRBJ2-3; D gene uncertain. The length of the CDR3 is 12 residues. CDR1 is ENHRY, CDR2 SYGVKD, per germline. V lost 1 base to trimming and J lost 4 bases, with 3 bases between them. CDR3 DNA: TGTGCCATCAGTGAGTTGGCAGATACGCAGTATTTT. Its protein is CAISELADTQYF.

At least ten counts were recorded for this clonotype. The rearrangement links TRBV5-5 to TRBJ2-1; possible D gene TRBD1, 7 bases. There are 15 residues in the CDR3. Trimming removed 4 bases at V and 12 bases at J, with 23 bases between. Germline-derived CDR1 and CDR2 are SGHKS and YYEKEE (reference sequence). The CDR3: CASSPMEGALGAQFF. The CDR3 DNA reads TGTGCCAGCAGCCCTATGGAGGGGGCGTTGGGGGCGCAGTTCTTC.

This clonotype was found many times. J is TRBJ1-4 and V is TRBV14; maybe TRBD1 (5 bases). This CDR3 region has 14 residues. CDR1 and CDR2 from the germline V gene are SGHDN and FVKESK. The V end was cut by 4 bases, the J end by 6 bases, with 12 bases between. The CDR3 sequence is CASSPREEYEKLFF. In DNA, the CDR3 is TGTGCCAGCAGCCCCAGGGAAGAATATGAAAAACTGTTTTTT.

This clonotype was picked up many times. The chain links TRBV11-2 to TRBJ2-4, with 7 bases matching TRBD1. The junction had 11 bases not matched to a gene; V was cut back by 3 bases and J by 0 bases. From germline, CDR1 is SGHAT and CDR2 FQNNGV. The CDR3 is made up of 18 amino acids. In DNA form, the CDR3 reads TGTGCCAGCAGCTTTAAGTTCCCCACAGGGGTAGCCAAAAACATTCAGTACTTC. Its protein product is CASSFKFPTGVAKNIQYF.

This clonotype was counted many times. This sequence joins TRBV5-6 and TRBJ2-1, with unresolved D. Deletions cut 4 bases from V and 6 bases from J, with 14 bases between. Germline V gene lookup returns CDR1 SGHDT and CDR2 YYEEEE. The CDR3 is 14 residues long. The CDR3 loop is CASSRTPRVNEQFF. The CDR3 bases are TGTGCCAGCAGCAGAACTCCACGGGTCAATGAGCAGTTCTTC.

This clonotype was seen ten or more times. This rearrangement joins TRBV9 to TRBJ1-1; TRBD1 aligns across 7 bases. From germline, CDR1 is SGDLS and CDR2 YYNGEE. J lost 1 base, V lost 4 bases, and 4 bases had no gene match. The CDR3 consists of 14 residues. This CDR3 is CASSQGQANTEAFF. DNA of the CDR3: TGTGCCAGCAGCCAAGGACAGGCGAACACTGAAGCTTTCTTT.

Ten or more counts support this clonotype. J is TRBJ1-5 and V is TRBV18, with 8 positions matching TRBD1. The V gene end was trimmed by 5 bases and the J gene end by 5 bases; junction bases not matched to a gene: 5. CDR3 size: 14 residues. Germline CDR1 is KGHSH and CDR2 is LQKENI. The CDR3 DNA follows: TGTGCCAGCTCAGTCAGGGGGCCGGATCAGCCCCAGCATTTT. Amino acids: CASSVRGPDQPQHF.

This clonotype has a count of ten or more. The chain combines TRBV7-2 with TRBJ1-2, with a tentative D call TRBD1 (5 bases). V shed 2 bases and J shed 3 bases, with 10 bases lying between them. Germline lookup yields CDR1 SGHTA and CDR2 FQGNSA. The CDR3 has 14 residues. The DNA for the CDR3 is TGTGCCAGCAGCTTAAAAGCACAGGACTATGGCTACACCTTC. Translating it yields CASSLKAQDYGYTF. Combining the CDR3 with reference TRBV7-2 and TRBJ1-2 gives the whole variable domain GAGVSQSPSNKVTEKGKDVELRCDPISGHTALYWYRQSLGQGLEFLIYFQGNSAPDKSGLPSDRFSAERTGGSVSTLTIQRTQQEDSAVYLCASSLKAQDYGYTFGSGTRLTVV.

This chain links TRBV11-1 with TRBJ1-2; no firm D call. Germline V gives CDR1 SGHAT, CDR2 FQDESV (reference sequence). The ends were cut back, 1 base at V and 8 bases at J, with 11 bases in the middle. The CDR3 extends over 13 amino acids. The DNA for the CDR3 is TGTGCCAGCAGCTTAGAAGCGTCCGGGGGCTACACCTTC. It is translated as CASSLEASGGYTF.

The V call is TRBV5-1, the J call TRBJ2-2; D is undetermined. CDR3 size: 14 residues. Trimming shortened V by 0 bases and J by 3 bases, and 6 bases separated the two germline ends. Germline assignment: CDR1 SGHRS and CDR2 YFSETQ. The CDR3 is CASSLVTYTGELFF. In DNA, the CDR3 is TGCGCCAGCAGCTTGGTTACCTACACCGGGGAGCTGTTTTTT.

This clonotype appeared a few times. CDR3 amino acids: CASSYRTGSHEQYF. For the CDR3, the DNA is TGTGCCAGCAGCTACCGGACAGGGTCCCACGAGCAGTACTTC. The chain uses TRBV7-2 and TRBJ2-7; TRBD1 matches 8 bases. Germline CDR1 reads SGHTA; CDR2 reads FQGNSA. V was pared by 4 bases and J by 5 bases, with 7 bases of the junction left unmatched. This CDR3 contains 14 residues. Full variable domain (outside the CDR3, taken from reference TRBV7-2 and TRBJ2-7): GAGVSQSPSNKVTEKGKDVELRCDPISGHTALYWYRQSLGQGLEFLIYFQGNSAPDKSGLPSDRFSAERTGGSVSTLTIQRTQQEDSAVYLCASSYRTGSHEQYFGPGTRLTVT.

This clonotype was observed many times. The V and J genes are TRBV12-3 or TRBV12-4 and TRBJ2-3; 9 nucleotides line up with TRBD2. The junction had 10 bases not matched to a gene; V was cut back by 5 bases and J by 1 base. The CDR3 covers 17 residues. CDR3 protein: CASSHRGAGGGTDTQYF. CDR3 sequence (DNA): TGTGCCAGCAGTCATCGGGGAGCGGGGGGTGGCACAGATACGCAGTATTTT.

The V and J genes are TRBV6-4 and TRBJ2-2; no clear D gene. V was trimmed by 5 bases and J by 6 bases, leaving 16 bases between them. The CDR3 runs 15 residues. The V gene's germline CDR1 is MRHNA and CDR2 SNTAGT. CDR3 nucleotide sequence: TGTGCCAGCAGTCCAATGGGCAACGCACCCGGGGAGCTGTTTTTT. It specifies CASSPMGNAPGELFF.

In this sample, this clonotype is medium-sized. V gene TRBV30 combines with J gene TRBJ2-5; no firm D call. The CDR3 covers 14 residues. V lost 4 bases and J 4 bases, leaving 16 bases between the germline ends. Germline loops: CDR1 GTSNPN, CDR2 SVGIG (reference sequence). CDR3 DNA: TGTGCCTGGAACACATTAGACTGGATAGAGACCCAGTACTTC. It is translated as CAWNTLDWIETQYF.

This clonotype was seen a handful of times. The chain combines TRBV6-2 or TRBV6-3 with TRBJ2-7, with D perhaps matching TRBD2 (5 bases). The CDR3 has 14 amino acids. V lost 8 bases to trimming and J lost 2 bases, with 16 bases between them. The germline gives CDR1 MNHEY, CDR2 SVGEGT. This CDR3 is CASRDNTGTYEQYF. The CDR3 coding sequence is TGTGCCAGCCGCGACAACACGGGAACCTACGAGCAGTACTTC.

V usage is TRBV14 and J usage is TRBJ2-1; D is possibly TRBD2 (5 bases). Between the trimmed V and J ends, which lost 3 bases and 8 bases, there was a span of 17 bases. There are 15 residues in the CDR3. Germline V CDR1 and CDR2: SGHDN, FVKESK. CDR3 coding DNA: TGTGCCAGCAGCCATCTCCCGGGGTTCTTGGATGAGCAGTTCTTC. This sequence encodes CASSHLPGFLDEQFF.